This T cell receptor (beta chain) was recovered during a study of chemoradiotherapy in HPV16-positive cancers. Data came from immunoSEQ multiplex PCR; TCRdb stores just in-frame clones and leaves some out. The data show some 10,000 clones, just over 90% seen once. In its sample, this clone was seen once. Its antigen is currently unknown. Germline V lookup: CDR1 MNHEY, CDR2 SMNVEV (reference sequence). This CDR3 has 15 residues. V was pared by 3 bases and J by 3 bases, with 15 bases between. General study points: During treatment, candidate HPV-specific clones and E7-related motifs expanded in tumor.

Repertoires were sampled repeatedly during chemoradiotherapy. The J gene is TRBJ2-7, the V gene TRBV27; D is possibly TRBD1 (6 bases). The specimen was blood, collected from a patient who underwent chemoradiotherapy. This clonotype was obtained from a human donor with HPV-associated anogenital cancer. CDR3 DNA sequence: TGTGCCAGCAGTTTTCACACAGGGTCTGGCTACGAGCAGTACTTC. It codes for CASSFHTGSGYEQYF.